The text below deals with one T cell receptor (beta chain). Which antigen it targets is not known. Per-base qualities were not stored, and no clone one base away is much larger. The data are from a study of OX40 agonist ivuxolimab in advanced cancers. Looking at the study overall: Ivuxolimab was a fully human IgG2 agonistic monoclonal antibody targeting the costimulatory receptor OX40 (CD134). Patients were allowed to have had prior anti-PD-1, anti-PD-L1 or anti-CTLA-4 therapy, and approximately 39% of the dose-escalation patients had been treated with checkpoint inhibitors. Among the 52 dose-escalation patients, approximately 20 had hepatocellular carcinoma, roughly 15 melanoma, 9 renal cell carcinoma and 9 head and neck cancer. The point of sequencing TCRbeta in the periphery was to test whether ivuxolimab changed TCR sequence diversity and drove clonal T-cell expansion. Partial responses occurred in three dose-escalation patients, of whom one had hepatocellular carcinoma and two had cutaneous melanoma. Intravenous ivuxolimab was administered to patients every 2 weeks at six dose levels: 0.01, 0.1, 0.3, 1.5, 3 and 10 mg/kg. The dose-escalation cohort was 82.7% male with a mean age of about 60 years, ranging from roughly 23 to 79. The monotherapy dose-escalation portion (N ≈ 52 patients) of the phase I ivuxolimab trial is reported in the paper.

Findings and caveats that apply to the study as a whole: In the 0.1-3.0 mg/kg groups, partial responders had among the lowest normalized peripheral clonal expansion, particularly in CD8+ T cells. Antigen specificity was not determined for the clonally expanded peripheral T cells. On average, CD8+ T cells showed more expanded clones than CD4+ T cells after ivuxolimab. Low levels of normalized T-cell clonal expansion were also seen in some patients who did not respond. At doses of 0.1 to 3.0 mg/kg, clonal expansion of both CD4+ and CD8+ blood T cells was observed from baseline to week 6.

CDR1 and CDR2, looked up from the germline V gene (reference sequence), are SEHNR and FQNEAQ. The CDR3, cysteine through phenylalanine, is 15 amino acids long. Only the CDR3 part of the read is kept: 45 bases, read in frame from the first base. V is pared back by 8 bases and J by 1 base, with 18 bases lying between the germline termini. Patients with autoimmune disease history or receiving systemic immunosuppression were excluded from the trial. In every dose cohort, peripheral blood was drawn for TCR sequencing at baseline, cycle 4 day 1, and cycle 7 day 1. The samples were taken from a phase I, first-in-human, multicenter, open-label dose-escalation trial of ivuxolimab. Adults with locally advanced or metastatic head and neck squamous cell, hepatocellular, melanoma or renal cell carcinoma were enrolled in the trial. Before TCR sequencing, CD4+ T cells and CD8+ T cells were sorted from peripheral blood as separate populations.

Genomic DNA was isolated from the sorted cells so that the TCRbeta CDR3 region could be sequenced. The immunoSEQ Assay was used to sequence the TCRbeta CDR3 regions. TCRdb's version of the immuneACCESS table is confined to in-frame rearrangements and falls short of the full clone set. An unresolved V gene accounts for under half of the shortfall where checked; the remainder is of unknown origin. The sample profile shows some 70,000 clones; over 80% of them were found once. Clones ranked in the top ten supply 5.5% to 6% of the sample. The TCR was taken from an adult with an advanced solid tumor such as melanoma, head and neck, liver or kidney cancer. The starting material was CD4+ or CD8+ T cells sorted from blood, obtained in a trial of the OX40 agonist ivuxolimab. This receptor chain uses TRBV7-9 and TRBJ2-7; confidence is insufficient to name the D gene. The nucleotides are TGTGCCAGCCTTAAAATAGGACCTCTTTCCTACGAGCAGTACTTC. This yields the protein CASLKIGPLSYEQYF.